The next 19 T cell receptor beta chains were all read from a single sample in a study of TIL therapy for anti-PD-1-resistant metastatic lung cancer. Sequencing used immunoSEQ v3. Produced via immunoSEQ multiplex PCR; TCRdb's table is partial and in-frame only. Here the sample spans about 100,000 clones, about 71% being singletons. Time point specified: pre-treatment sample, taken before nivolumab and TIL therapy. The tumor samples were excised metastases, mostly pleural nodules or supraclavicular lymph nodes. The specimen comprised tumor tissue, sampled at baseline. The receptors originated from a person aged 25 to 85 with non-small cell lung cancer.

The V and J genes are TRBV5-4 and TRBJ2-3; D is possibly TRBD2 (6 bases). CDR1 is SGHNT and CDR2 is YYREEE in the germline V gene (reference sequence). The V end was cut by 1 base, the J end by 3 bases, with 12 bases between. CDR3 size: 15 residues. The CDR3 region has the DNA TGTGCCAGCAGCTTGTCCCCGGGGGATACAGATACGCAGTATTTT. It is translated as CASSLSPGDTDTQYF.

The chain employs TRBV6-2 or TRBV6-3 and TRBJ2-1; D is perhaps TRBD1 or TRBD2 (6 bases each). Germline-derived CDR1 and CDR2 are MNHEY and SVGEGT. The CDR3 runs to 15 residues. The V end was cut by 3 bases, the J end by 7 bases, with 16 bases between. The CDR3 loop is CASSYQSQGRNEQFF. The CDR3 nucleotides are TGTGCCAGCAGTTATCAAAGTCAGGGGAGGAATGAGCAGTTCTTC.

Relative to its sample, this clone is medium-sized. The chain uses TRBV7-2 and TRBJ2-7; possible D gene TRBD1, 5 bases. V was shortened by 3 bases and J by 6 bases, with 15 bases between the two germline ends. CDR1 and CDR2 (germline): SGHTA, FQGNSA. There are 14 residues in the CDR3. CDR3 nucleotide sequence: TGTGCCAGCAGCTTGGGCAGGGCACGGTCCGAGCAGTACTTC. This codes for CASSLGRARSEQYF.

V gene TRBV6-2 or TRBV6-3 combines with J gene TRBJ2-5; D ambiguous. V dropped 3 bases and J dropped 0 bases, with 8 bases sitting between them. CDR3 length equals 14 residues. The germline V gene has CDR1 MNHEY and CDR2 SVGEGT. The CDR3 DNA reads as TGTGCCAGCAGTTATATAGCCAACCAAGAGACCCAGTACTTC. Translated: CASSYIANQETQYF.

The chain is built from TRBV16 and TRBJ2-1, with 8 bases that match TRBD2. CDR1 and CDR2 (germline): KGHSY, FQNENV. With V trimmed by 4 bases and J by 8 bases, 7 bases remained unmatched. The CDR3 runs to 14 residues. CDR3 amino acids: CASSRGREGYEQFF. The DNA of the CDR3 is TGTGCCAGCAGCCGGGGCCGGGAGGGCTATGAGCAGTTCTTC.

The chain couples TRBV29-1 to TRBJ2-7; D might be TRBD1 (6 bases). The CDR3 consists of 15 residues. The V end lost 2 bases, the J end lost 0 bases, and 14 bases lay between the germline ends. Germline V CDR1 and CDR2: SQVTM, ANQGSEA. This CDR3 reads CSVESVTGHSYEQYF. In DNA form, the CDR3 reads TGCAGCGTTGAATCCGTGACAGGCCACTCCTACGAGCAGTACTTC.

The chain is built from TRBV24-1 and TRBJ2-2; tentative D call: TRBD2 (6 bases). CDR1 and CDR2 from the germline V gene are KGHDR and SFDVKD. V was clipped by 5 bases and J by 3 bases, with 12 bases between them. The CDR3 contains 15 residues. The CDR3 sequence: CATSVAGTDTGELFF. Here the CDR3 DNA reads TGTGCCACCAGTGTAGCTGGGACTGACACCGGGGAGCTGTTTTTT.

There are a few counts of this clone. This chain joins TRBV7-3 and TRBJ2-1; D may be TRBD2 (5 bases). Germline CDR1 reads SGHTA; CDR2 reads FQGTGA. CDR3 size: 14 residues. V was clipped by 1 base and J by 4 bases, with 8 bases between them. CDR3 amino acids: CASSLKSGYNEQFF. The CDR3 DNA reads TGTGCCAGCAGCTTAAAAAGCGGTTACAATGAGCAGTTCTTC.

In DNA, the CDR3 is TGTGCCAGCAGTGAGTTTCTTTCACCCCTCCACTTT. Encoded protein: CASSEFLSPLHF. The genes are TRBV6-1 and TRBJ1-6; D not resolved. Germline assignment: CDR1 MNHNS and CDR2 SASEGT. The V end was cut by 3 bases, the J end by 9 bases, with 6 bases between. This CDR3 region has 12 residues.

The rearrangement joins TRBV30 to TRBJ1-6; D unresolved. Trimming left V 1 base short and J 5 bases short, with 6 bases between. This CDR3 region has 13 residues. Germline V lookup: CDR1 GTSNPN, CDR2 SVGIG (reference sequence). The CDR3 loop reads CAWSGQNNSPLHF. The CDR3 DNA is TGTGCCTGGAGTGGTCAGAATAATTCACCCCTCCACTTT.

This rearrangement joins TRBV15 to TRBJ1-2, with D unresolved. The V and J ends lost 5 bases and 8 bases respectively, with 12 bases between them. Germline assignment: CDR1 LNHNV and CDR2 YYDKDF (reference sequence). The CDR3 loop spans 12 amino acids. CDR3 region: CATSEEVGGYTF. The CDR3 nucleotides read TGTGCCACCAGCGAAGAAGTTGGAGGCTACACCTTC. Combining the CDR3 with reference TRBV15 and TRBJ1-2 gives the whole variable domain DAMVIQNPRYQVTQFGKPVTLSCSQTLNHNVMYWYQQKSSQAPKLLFHYYDKDFNNEADTPDNFQSRRPNTSFCFLDIRSPGLGDTAMYLCATSEEVGGYTFGSGTRLTVV.

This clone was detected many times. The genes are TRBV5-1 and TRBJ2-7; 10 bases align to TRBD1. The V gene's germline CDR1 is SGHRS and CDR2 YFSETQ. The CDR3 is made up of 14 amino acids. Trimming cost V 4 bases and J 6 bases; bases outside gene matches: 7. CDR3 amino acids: CASSVRDRGSEQYF. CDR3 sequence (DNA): TGCGCCAGCAGCGTCCGGGACAGGGGTTCCGAGCAGTACTTC. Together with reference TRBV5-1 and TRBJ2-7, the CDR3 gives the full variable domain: KAGVTQTPRYLIKTRGQQVTLSCSPISGHRSVSWYQQTPGQGLQFLFEYFSETQRNKGNFPGRFSGRQFSNSRSEMNVSTLELGDSALYLCASSVRDRGSEQYFGPGTRLTVT.

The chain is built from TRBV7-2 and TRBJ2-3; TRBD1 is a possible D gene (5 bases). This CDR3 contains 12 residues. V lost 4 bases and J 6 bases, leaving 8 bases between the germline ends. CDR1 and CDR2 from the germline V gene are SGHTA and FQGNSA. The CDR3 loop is CASSSKGDTQYF. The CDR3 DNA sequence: TGTGCCAGCAGCTCTAAGGGGGATACGCAGTATTTT. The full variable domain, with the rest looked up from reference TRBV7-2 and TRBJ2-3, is GAGVSQSPSNKVTEKGKDVELRCDPISGHTALYWYRQSLGQGLEFLIYFQGNSAPDKSGLPSDRFSAERTGGSVSTLTIQRTQQEDSAVYLCASSSKGDTQYFGPGTRLTVL.

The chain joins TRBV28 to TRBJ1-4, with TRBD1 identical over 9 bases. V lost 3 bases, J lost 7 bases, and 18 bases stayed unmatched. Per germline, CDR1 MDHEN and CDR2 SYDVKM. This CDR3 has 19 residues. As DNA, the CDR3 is TGTGCCAGCAGTTTTATCCGGGACAGGGCCTCCAGGGTGGGTGAAAAACTGTTTTTT. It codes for CASSFIRDRASRVGEKLFF.

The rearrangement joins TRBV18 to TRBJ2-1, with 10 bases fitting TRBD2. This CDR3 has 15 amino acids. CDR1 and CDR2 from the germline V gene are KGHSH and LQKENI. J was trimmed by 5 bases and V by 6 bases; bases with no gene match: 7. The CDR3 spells CASSRRTSGDNEQFF. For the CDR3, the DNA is TGTGCCAGCTCCCGCCGGACTAGCGGTGACAATGAGCAGTTCTTC.

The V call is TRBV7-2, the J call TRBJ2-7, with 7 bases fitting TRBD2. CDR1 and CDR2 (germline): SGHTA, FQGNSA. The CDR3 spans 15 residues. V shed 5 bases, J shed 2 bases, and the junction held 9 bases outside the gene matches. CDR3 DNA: TGTGCCAGCAGCCTCTCTAGCGGAGAGACCTACGAGCAGTACTTC. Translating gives CASSLSSGETYEQYF.

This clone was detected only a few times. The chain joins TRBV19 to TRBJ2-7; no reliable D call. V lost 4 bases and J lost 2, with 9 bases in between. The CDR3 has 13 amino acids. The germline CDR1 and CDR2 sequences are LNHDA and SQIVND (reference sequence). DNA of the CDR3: TGTGCCAGTAGTACGAGGAACCCCTACGAGCAGTACTTC. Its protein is CASSTRNPYEQYF.

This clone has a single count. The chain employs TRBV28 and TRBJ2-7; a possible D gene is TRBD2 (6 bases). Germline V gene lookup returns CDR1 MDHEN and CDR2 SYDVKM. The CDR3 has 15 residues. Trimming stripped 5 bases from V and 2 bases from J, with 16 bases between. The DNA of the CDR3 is TGTGCCAGCAGTAAGGGCGGGGCGCTCCCCTACGAGCAGTACTTC. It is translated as CASSKGGALPYEQYF.

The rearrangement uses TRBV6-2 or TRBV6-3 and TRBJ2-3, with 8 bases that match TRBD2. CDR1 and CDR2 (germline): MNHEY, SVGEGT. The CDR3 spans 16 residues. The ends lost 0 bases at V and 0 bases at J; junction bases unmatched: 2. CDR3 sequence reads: CASSYSASGSTDTQYF. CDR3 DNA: TGTGCCAGCAGTTACTCGGCTAGCGGGAGCACAGATACGCAGTATTTT.